These 5 T cell receptor beta chains were sequenced from one sample in a study of post-analysis software for immune sequencing data. Study results and caveats: TRBV5-6, TRBV5-1 and TRBV20-1 belonged to a set of roughly 5 TRBV segments that were more frequent in patients than controls.

The TCR beta cDNA libraries contained unique molecular identifiers. TCRdb used MiXCR to reprocess the PCR reads, holding one entry per CDR3 protein. The data hold roughly 800,000 distinct CDR3 sequences, with under 70% observed a single time. No antigen has been assigned to these receptors. The material sequenced was blood. Receptors originate from a girl aged 10 to 17 with multiple sclerosis.

The CDR3 protein is CASSLGTVVGNEQFF. DNA for the CDR3: TGCGCCAGCAGCTTGGGTACCGTGGTCGGCAATGAGCAGTTCTTC. This chain joins TRBV5-1 and TRBJ2-1; D gene ambiguous. This CDR3 is built from 15 residues. V shed 0 bases and J shed 6 bases, with 13 bases lying between them. From germline, CDR1 is SGHRS and CDR2 YFSETQ.

This clonotype is a singleton in its sample. V and J are TRBV14 and TRBJ2-1; D uncertain. Germline lookup yields CDR1 SGHDN and CDR2 FVKESK. This CDR3 is 19 amino acids long. The V end lost 0 bases, the J end lost 0 bases, and 18 bases lay between the germline ends. The CDR3 is CASSQDNGVFLSSYNEQFF. The CDR3 DNA follows: TGTGCCAGCAGCCAAGATAACGGCGTCTTCCTTAGCTCCTACAATGAGCAGTTCTTC. Full variable domain (outside the CDR3, taken from reference TRBV14 and TRBJ2-1): EAGVTQFPSHSVIEKGQTVTLRCDPISGHDNLYWYRRVMGKEIKFLLHFVKESKQDESGMPNNRFLAERTGGTYSTLKVQPAELEDSGVYFCASSQDNGVFLSSYNEQFFGPGTRLTVL.

This clonotype has just one count. V gene TRBV27 combines with J gene TRBJ2-5; tentatively, D is TRBD1 (5 bases). This CDR3 spans 14 amino acids. CDR1 and CDR2 from the germline V gene are MNHEY and SMNVEV (reference sequence). The germline V and J ends were trimmed by 0 bases and 5 bases, with 10 bases remaining between them. The CDR3: CASSLSRVLETQYF. In nucleotides, the CDR3 is TGTGCCAGCAGTTTATCCAGGGTTCTTGAGACCCAGTACTTC.

A few counts support this clonotype. The chain couples TRBV7-2 to TRBJ2-7; D possibly corresponds to TRBD1 (7 bases). CDR1 SGHTA and CDR2 FQGNSA come from the germline V gene. The CDR3 extends over 15 amino acids. The V end was cut by 5 bases, the J end by 3 bases, with 17 bases between. The CDR3 sequence is CASSTRGGGYYEQYF. CDR3 DNA sequence: TGTGCCAGCAGCACCCGAGGAGGGGGCTACTACGAGCAGTACTTC.

This clonotype was seen a few times. The CDR3 nucleotides read TGCAGCGTTGCCGATGGGACAGATACGCAGTATTTT. Protein sequence: CSVADGTDTQYF. The chain is built from TRBV29-1 and TRBJ2-3; no firm D call. The CDR3 totals 12 residues. Germline loops: CDR1 SQVTM, CDR2 ANQGSEA. Trimming shortened V by 4 bases and J by 3 bases, and 8 bases separated the two germline ends.